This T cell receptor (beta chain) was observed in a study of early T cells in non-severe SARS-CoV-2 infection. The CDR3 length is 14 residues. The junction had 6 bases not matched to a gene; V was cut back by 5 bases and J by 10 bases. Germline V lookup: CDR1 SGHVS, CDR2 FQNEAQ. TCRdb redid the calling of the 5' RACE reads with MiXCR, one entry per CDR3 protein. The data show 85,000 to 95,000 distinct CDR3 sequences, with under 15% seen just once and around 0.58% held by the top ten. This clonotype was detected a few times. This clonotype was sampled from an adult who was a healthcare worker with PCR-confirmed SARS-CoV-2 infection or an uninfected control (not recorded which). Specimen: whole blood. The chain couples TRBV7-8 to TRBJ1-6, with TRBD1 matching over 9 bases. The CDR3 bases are TGTGCCAGCAGCAGACAGGGGGTTGTGTCACCCCTCCACTTT. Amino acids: CASSRQGVVSPLHF.